The 25 T cell receptor beta chains in this list originate from one sample, sequenced in a study of identical twins. TCRdb recomputed calls from the 5' RACE reads with MiXCR, one row per CDR3 protein. The sample shows 350,000 to 450,000 distinct CDR3 sequences, approximately 17% of them seen only once. Specimen: naive T cells sorted from blood. The origin of the receptors is a man aged 50 or older in good health.

This clonotype appeared many times. This chain uses TRBV12-3 or TRBV12-4 with TRBJ2-3; D perhaps matches TRBD2 (6 bases). V was clipped by 7 bases and J by 0 bases, with 11 bases between them. This CDR3 region has 14 residues. The CDR3 loop is CASNLAPSTDTQYF. In DNA form, the CDR3 reads TGTGCCAGCAATCTAGCGCCTAGCACAGATACGCAGTATTTT.

This clonotype was observed a few times. This chain links TRBV5-4 with TRBJ2-5; D is unresolved. The V gene's germline CDR1 is SGHNT and CDR2 YYREEE (reference sequence). Trimming took 4 bases from V and 5 from J, leaving 9 bases between them. CDR3 length equals 12 residues. The CDR3 region is CASSGFGETQYF. Here the CDR3 DNA reads TGTGCCAGCAGCGGGTTCGGGGAGACCCAGTACTTC.

This clonotype was seen more than once but under ten times. The chain has TRBV5-1 and TRBJ2-2; D unresolved. This CDR3 is 12 amino acids long. Trimming removed 4 bases at V and 4 bases at J, with 5 bases between. The germline V gene has CDR1 SGHRS and CDR2 YFSETQ. The CDR3 DNA is TGCGCCAGCAGCATTACCACCGGGGAGCTGTTTTTT. It specifies CASSITTGELFF.

The J gene is TRBJ2-1, the V gene TRBV7-9; unclear D gene. This CDR3 has 14 amino acids. Germline-derived CDR1 and CDR2 are SEHNR and FQNEAQ (reference sequence). Trimming took 1 base from V and 10 from J, leaving 14 bases between them. The CDR3 sequence is CASSLGSLVLEQFF. CDR3 coding DNA: TGTGCCAGCAGCTTAGGTAGTCTCGTCCTAGAGCAGTTCTTC.

The chain couples TRBV6-2 or TRBV6-3 to TRBJ1-2; no firm D call. The CDR3 sequence is 13 residues long. Germline lookup yields CDR1 MNHEY and CDR2 SVGEGT. Trimming removed 7 bases from V and 2 bases from J, with 11 bases in between. CDR3 sequence reads: CASTPKENYGYTF. The CDR3 DNA reads TGTGCCAGCACCCCCAAGGAGAACTATGGCTACACCTTC.

This clonotype has at least ten counts. The J gene is TRBJ2-7, the V gene TRBV4-3, with 8 nucleotides matching TRBD2. Germline lookup yields CDR1 LGHNA and CDR2 YSLEER. The ends lost 3 bases at V and 0 bases at J; junction bases unmatched: 7. CDR3 size: 16 residues. The CDR3 loop reads CASSQGVAGSSYEQYF. The CDR3 DNA sequence: TGCGCCAGCAGCCAGGGTGTAGCGGGATCCTCCTACGAGCAGTACTTC.

This clonotype showed up many times. V usage is TRBV5-1 and J usage is TRBJ2-7, with TRBD2 identical over 7 bases. After removal of 4 bases from V and 5 bases from J, the junction contained 3 bases not matched to a gene. Looked up from germline, CDR1 is SGHRS and CDR2 is YFSETQ. The CDR3 spans 12 residues. The DNA for the CDR3 is TGCGCCAGCAGCCCGGCGGGGGACGAGCAGTACTTC. It encodes CASSPAGDEQYF.

The chain uses TRBV11-1 and TRBJ2-1; 7 positions match TRBD2. Trimming took 3 bases from V and 9 from J; bases not matched to a gene: 20. Germline V gene sequence: CDR1 SGHAT, CDR2 FQDESV (reference sequence). The CDR3 covers 18 residues. The DNA of the CDR3 is TGTGCCAGCAGCTTCGGGGGGTACGGGGCCGTCCGCCAATTTGAGCAGTTCTTC. As protein: CASSFGGYGAVRQFEQFF.

This clonotype turned up a few times. The V call is TRBV3-1, the J call TRBJ1-5; D is ambiguous. Between the trimmed V and J ends, which lost 1 base and 4 bases, there was a span of 11 bases. The germline gives CDR1 LGHDT, CDR2 YNNKEL (reference sequence). The CDR3 spans 15 residues. The CDR3 protein is CASSQGVAPNQPQHF. DNA for the CDR3: TGTGCCAGCAGCCAAGGGGTGGCGCCAAATCAGCCCCAGCATTTT.

The V and J genes are TRBV12-3 or TRBV12-4 and TRBJ2-5; TRBD2 aligns across 8 bases. Unmatched junction bases numbered 9, after V lost 6 bases and J lost 12 bases. This CDR3 region has 12 residues. The CDR3 reads CASSITSGPKYF. The CDR3 DNA follows: TGTGCCAGCAGCATCACTAGCGGCCCCAAGTACTTC.

In its sample, this clonotype was seen once. The gene calls are TRBV9 and TRBJ2-5; TRBD1 aligns across 7 bases. The CDR3 sequence is 14 residues long. V shed 4 bases, J shed 5 bases, and the junction held 8 bases outside the gene matches. Germline values: CDR1 SGDLS, CDR2 YYNGEE. CDR3 amino acids: CASSPSTGRETQYF. The CDR3 region has the DNA TGTGCCAGCAGCCCGTCGACAGGGCGGGAGACCCAGTACTTC. The full variable domain, rest sourced from reference TRBV9 and TRBJ2-5, is DSGVTQTPKHLITATGQRVTLRCSPRSGDLSVYWYQQSLDQGLQFLIQYYNGEERAKGNILERFSAQQFPDLHSELNLSSLELGDSALYFCASSPSTGRETQYFGPGTRLLVL.

The sample holds many counts of this clonotype. The V and J genes are TRBV5-1 and TRBJ2-7; D is uncertain. The CDR3 runs to 13 residues. Germline CDR1 is SGHRS and CDR2 is YFSETQ. V lost 2 bases to trimming and J lost 2 bases, with 8 bases between them. CDR3 sequence: CASSLGSAYEQYF. The CDR3 DNA sequence: TGCGCCAGCAGCTTAGGCTCGGCCTACGAGCAGTACTTC.

V is TRBV7-8 and J is TRBJ2-7; TRBD2 aligns across 11 bases. Germline V gene lookup returns CDR1 SGHVS and CDR2 FQNEAQ. V lost 5 bases to trimming and J lost 6 bases; unmatched junction nucleotides: 12. The CDR3 totals 16 residues. CDR3 loop: CASSPQSGLAVIEQYF. CDR3 nucleotides: TGTGCCAGCAGCCCACAATCGGGACTAGCGGTAATCGAGCAGTACTTC.

Ten or more counts support this clonotype. The J gene is TRBJ2-1, the V gene TRBV28; D possibly corresponds to TRBD2 (5 bases). The CDR3 has 14 amino acids. From germline, CDR1 is MDHEN and CDR2 SYDVKM. V lost 4 bases and J 7 bases, leaving 14 bases between the germline ends. CDR3 nucleotide sequence: TGTGCCAGCAGTTCAGTGGCGGGCCTGAATGAGCAGTTCTTC. This encodes CASSSVAGLNEQFF.

Many counts were recorded for this clonotype. The V call is TRBV14, the J call TRBJ2-6; no definite D call. In germline, CDR1 is SGHDN, CDR2 FVKESK. CDR3 length: 13 residues. V lost 5 bases, J lost 4 bases, and 6 bases lay in between. The CDR3, as DNA: TGTGCCAGCAGCGGCTTCGGGGCCAACGTCCTGACTTTC. Its protein is CASSGFGANVLTF.

This clonotype was recorded a few times. The chain links TRBV30 to TRBJ1-4; no clear D. V was trimmed by 8 bases and J by 8 bases, leaving 21 bases between them. Germline V lookup: CDR1 GTSNPN, CDR2 SVGIG (reference sequence). The CDR3 is 14 residues long. The CDR3 nucleotides read TGTGCCCATCGAAGGGCAGCCATCGAAGAAAAACTGTTTTTT. It specifies CAHRRAAIEEKLFF.

This clonotype was picked up many times. The rearrangement links TRBV20-1 to TRBJ1-1; D is unresolved. The germline gives CDR1 DFQATT, CDR2 SNEGSKA (reference sequence). The CDR3 totals 13 residues. Deletions cut 0 bases from V and 12 bases from J, with 17 bases between. The CDR3: CSARDRGTVLTFF. In DNA, the CDR3 is TGCAGTGCTAGAGATCGGGGTACGGTTTTGACTTTCTTT.

The gene calls are TRBV9 and TRBJ2-5, with D perhaps TRBD2 (7 bases). Germline loops: CDR1 SGDLS, CDR2 YYNGEE. The CDR3 spans 16 residues. V lost 3 bases and J 4 bases, leaving 19 bases between the germline ends. The CDR3 DNA reads TGTGCCAGCAGCGCGGGGGGCAGGGGAATATTAGAGACCCAGTACTTC. Residues: CASSAGGRGILETQYF. Complete variable domain (other parts from reference TRBV9 and TRBJ2-5): DSGVTQTPKHLITATGQRVTLRCSPRSGDLSVYWYQQSLDQGLQFLIQYYNGEERAKGNILERFSAQQFPDLHSELNLSSLELGDSALYFCASSAGGRGILETQYFGPGTRLLVL.

This rearrangement joins TRBV20-1 to TRBJ2-7; tentatively, D is TRBD1 (6 bases). Germline loops: CDR1 DFQATT, CDR2 SNEGSKA (reference sequence). The CDR3 runs to 13 residues. Trimming shortened V by 4 bases and J by 6 bases, and 16 bases separated the two germline ends. CDR3 loop: CSATWTALAEQYF. In DNA form, the CDR3 reads TGCAGTGCTACCTGGACAGCCCTCGCCGAGCAGTACTTC.

This rearrangement joins TRBV10-3 to TRBJ1-1; TRBD1 aligns across 7 bases. J gave up 0 bases and V 9 bases, and 10 bases lay outside the gene matches. The CDR3 loop spans 15 amino acids. Germline CDR1 is ENHRY and CDR2 is SYGVKD. The CDR3 coding sequence is TGTGCCATTGGACCCGACAGGGTCCTGAACACTGAAGCTTTCTTT. Residues: CAIGPDRVLNTEAFF.

The V call is TRBV5-6, the J call TRBJ2-2; 8 bases map to TRBD1. CDR1 is SGHDT, CDR2 YYEEEE, per germline. V lost 4 bases, J lost 7 bases, and 12 bases stayed unmatched. This CDR3 is built from 16 residues. CDR3 in amino acids: CASSASLTGGFGELFF. The CDR3 DNA reads as TGTGCCAGCAGCGCATCACTCACAGGGGGTTTCGGGGAGCTGTTTTTT. Complete variable domain (other parts from reference TRBV5-6 and TRBJ2-2): DAGVTQSPTHLIKTRGQQVTLRCSPKSGHDTVSWYQQALGQGPQFIFQYYEEEERQRGNFPDRFSGHQFPNYSSELNVNALLLGDSALYLCASSASLTGGFGELFFGEGSRLTVL.

This clonotype was observed a handful of times. The V and J genes are TRBV6-2 or TRBV6-3 and TRBJ1-5; D call uncertain. The CDR3 is made up of 17 amino acids. V shed 0 bases and J shed 3 bases, with 15 bases lying between them. Germline V gene data show CDR1 as MNHEY and CDR2 as SVGEGT. In DNA, the CDR3 is TGTGCCAGCAGTTACTCGATCGAGGCCAGCCTCAATCAGCCCCAGCATTTT. This sequence encodes CASSYSIEASLNQPQHF.

In this sample, this clonotype turned up many times. The V gene is TRBV15, the J gene TRBJ2-5; D not resolved. Germline CDR1 and CDR2: LNHNV and YYDKDF (reference sequence). The CDR3 runs 16 residues. V shed 0 bases and J shed 1 base, with 12 bases lying between them. CDR3 nucleotides: TGTGCCACCAGCAGAGATTGGGGTGGGCGCCAAGAGACCCAGTACTTC. Its translation: CATSRDWGGRQETQYF.

This chain uses TRBV28 with TRBJ2-3, with 7 bases identical to TRBD1. CDR1 is MDHEN, CDR2 SYDVKM, per germline. V lost 0 bases to trimming and J lost 4 bases; unmatched junction nucleotides: 7. CDR3 length: 16 residues. CDR3 nucleotides: TGTGCCAGCAGTTTATGGGGACAGAAATTGGCAGATACGCAGTATTTT. Its translation is CASSLWGQKLADTQYF.

This clonotype has at least ten counts. The chain is built from TRBV12-3 or TRBV12-4 and TRBJ2-2, with TRBD1 as a possible D gene (5 bases). The CDR3 extends over 14 amino acids. V was cut by 6 bases and J by 2 bases, with 10 bases left in between. CDR3 in DNA: TGTGCCAGCAGGCAACAGGAAAACACCGGGGAGCTGTTTTTT. It specifies CASRQQENTGELFF.